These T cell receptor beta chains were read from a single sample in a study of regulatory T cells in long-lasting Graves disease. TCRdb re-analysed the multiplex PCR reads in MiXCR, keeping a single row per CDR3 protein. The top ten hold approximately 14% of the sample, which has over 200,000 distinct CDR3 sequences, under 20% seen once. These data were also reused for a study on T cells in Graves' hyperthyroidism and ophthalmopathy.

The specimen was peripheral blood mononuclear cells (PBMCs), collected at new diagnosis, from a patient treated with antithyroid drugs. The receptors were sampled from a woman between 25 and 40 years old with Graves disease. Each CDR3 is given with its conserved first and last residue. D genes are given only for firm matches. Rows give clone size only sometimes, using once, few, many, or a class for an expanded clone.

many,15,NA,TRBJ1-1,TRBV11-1,TGTGCCAGCAGCGACCCAGGGAACCCTAACACTGAAGCTTTCTTT,CASSDPGNPNTEAFF
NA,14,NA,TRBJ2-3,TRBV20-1,TGCAGTGCTCCCCGACTAGGGGCTTCAGATACGCAGTATTTT,CSAPRLGASDTQYF
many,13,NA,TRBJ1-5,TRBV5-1,TGCGCTAGCAGCTGGGGGAATGATCAGCCCCAGCATTTT,CASSWGNDQPQHF
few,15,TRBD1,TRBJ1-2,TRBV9,TGTGCCAGCAGCGTAGAGGGACAGGGGCCGCGTAGCTACACCTTC,CASSVEGQGPRSYTF
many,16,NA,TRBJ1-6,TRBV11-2,TGTGCCAGCAGCTTAGCGACAGGTCGGTCCGGTTCACCCCTCCACTTT,CASSLATGRSGSPLHF
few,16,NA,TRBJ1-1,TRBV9,TGTGCCAGCAGCGTAAACCCAGAAGGTGCGAACACTGAAGCTTTCTTT,CASSVNPEGANTEAFF
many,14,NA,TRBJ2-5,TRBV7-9,TGTGCCAGCGGTCGTGGCGGGGCGGGAGAGACCCAGTACTTC,CASGRGGAGETQYF
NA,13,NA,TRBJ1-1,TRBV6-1,TGTGCCAGCACGCAACTGATGAACACTGAAGCTTTCTTT,CASTQLMNTEAFF
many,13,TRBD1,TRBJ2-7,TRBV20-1,TGCAGTGCGATGGACAGGGAGGTCTACGAGCAGTACTTC,CSAMDREVYEQYF
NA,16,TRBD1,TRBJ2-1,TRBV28,TGTGCCAGCAGAACCCAGGGGGTTCAGGTGCCGAGTGAGCAGTTCTTC,CASRTQGVQVPSEQFF
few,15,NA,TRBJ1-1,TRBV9,TGTGCCAGCAGCGTAGCTCTAAGTTTGAGCACTGAAGCTTTCTTT,CASSVALSLSTEAFF
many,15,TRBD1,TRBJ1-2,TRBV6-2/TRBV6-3,TGTGCCAGCATTTCTCAAGGGGGGACAGGGTATGGCTACACCTTC,CASISQGGTGYGYTF
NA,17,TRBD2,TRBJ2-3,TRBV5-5,TGTGCCAGCAGCCTCCGGACTAGCGGGGGTCCCACAGATACGCAGTATTTT,CASSLRTSGGPTDTQYF
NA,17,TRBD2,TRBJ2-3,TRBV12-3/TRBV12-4,TGTGCCAGCAGTTTTTTAAGACTAGCGGGGGGGGCAGATACGCAGTATTTT,CASSFLRLAGGADTQYF
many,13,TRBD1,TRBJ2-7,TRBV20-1,TGCAGTGCTAACACCGACAGGGGCTACGAGCAGTACTTC,CSANTDRGYEQYF
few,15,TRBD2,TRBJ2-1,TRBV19,TGTGCCAGTAGTATAGGACTAGCGGTATACAATGAGCAGTTCTTC,CASSIGLAVYNEQFF
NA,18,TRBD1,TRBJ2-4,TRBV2,TGTGCCAGCAGTGAAAGGGACAGCCGGAGACTAGCCAAAAACATTCAGTACTTC,CASSERDSRRLAKNIQYF
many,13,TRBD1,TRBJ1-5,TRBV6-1,TGTGCCAGCAGCACAGGGGAGGATCAGCCCCAGCATTTT,CASSTGEDQPQHF
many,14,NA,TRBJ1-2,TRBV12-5,TGTGCTAGTGGTTGGTTCGGGGGCAACTATGGCTACACCTTC,CASGWFGGNYGYTF
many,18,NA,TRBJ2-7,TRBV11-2,TGTGCCAGCAGCTTAGGAGGATTTAGGGGGATAACCTCCTACGAGCAGTACTTC,CASSLGGFRGITSYEQYF
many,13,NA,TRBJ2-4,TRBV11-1,TGTGCCAGCAGCTGGGACGGCAAAAACATTCAGTACTTC,CASSWDGKNIQYF
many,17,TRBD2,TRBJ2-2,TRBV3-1,TGCGCCAGCAGCCAAGACAGCGGGGGGGCGAACACCGGGGAGCTGTTTTTT,CASSQDSGGANTGELFF
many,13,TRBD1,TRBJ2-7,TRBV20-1,TGCAGTGCTAGTTGGACAGGGGCCTACGAGCAGTACTTC,CSASWTGAYEQYF
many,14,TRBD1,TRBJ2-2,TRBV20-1,TGCAGTGCTAGTAGACAGGGGGGAAGCGGGGAGCTGTTTTTT,CSASRQGGSGELFF
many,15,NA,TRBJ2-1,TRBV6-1,TGTGCCAGCAGTGACTCCGGCAGCCTAGACAATGAGCAGTTCTTC,CASSDSGSLDNEQFF
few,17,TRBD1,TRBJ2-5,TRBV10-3,TGTGCCATCAGTGAGCCCTCCCCGGGACAGGACCAAGAGACCCAGTACTTC,CAISEPSPGQDQETQYF